This T cell receptor (beta chain) emerged from a study of blood T cell repertoires in COVID-19. Assay: immunoSEQ multiplex PCR; the TCRdb copy retains only in-frame clones and omits some. The top ten hold about a tenth of the sample, which has 150,000 to 200,000 clones, roughly four fifths seen once. This clone was seen only once. Germline V gives CDR1 SGHDT, CDR2 YYEEEE. This CDR3 is built from 18 residues. J lost 0 bases, V lost 4 bases, and 6 bases had no gene match. The origin of this receptor is a human donor in a cohort sampled during active COVID-19. This chain links TRBV5-6 with TRBJ2-2; 13 bases line up with TRBD2. The sequenced sample was peripheral blood. The CDR3 sequence: CASSHLTSGRSNTGELFF. The CDR3 nucleotides read TGTGCCAGCAGCCACCTGACTAGCGGGAGGTCGAACACCGGGGAGCTGTTTTTT.